The T cell receptor (beta chain) described here comes from a study of cytomegalovirus exposure and HLA in healthy donors. A multiplex PCR was run with 60 Vbeta primers and 13 Jbeta primers. Profiling relied on immunoSEQ multiplex PCR, and the TCRdb table lists in-frame clones only, not all of them. Of roughly 140,000 clones in the sample, 70% to 80% were seen once. This TCR came from a man younger than 35 in good health and CMV-seronegative. The sequencing sample was made of PBMCs.

The CDR3 DNA reads as TGCGCCAGCAGCTTCGGTGCATCAGGGGTTGGAGAGACCCAGTACTTC. It encodes CASSFGASGVGETQYF. V gene TRBV5-1 combines with J gene TRBJ2-5; D perhaps matches TRBD1 (6 bases). The CDR3 consists of 16 residues. The germline V and J ends were trimmed by 2 bases and 4 bases, with 18 bases remaining between them. CDR1 is SGHRS, CDR2 YFSETQ, per germline.